A single T cell receptor (beta chain) is shown here with its context. What this receptor recognizes is not known. No qualities accompany the bases; no much larger clone lies one base away. This sample is drawn from a study of beta chain features in type 1 diabetes (dated by TCRdb to 2016 to 2018). About the investigation overall: No differences in mean age, gender distribution, total cell number or subset yield were found between patients and healthy donors. A total of some 110 million sorted cells were examined across all samples, and a strong correlation was observed between cell number per subset and RNA yield. In the study, TCRB repertoires of sorted circulating CD4+ T cell subsets from recently diagnosed type 1 diabetes patients were compared with those of matched healthy donors. Regulatory and stem cell-like memory subsets were obtained from only 8 patients and roughly 8 healthy donors, while naive and central memory subsets were obtained from all 30 or so donors. The paper as a whole reports these results and caveats: HLA sub-analyses involved small numbers of individuals, so any influence of HLA type on TCRB rearrangement remained unresolved. Naive, central memory and regulatory TCRB repertoires appeared to be more alike among patients than among healthy donors. Because cDNA rather than genomic DNA was sequenced, highly expressing activated cells could have been over-represented, although no difference in activation and CD3 levels was found between groups. PCR might favor shorter templates, but patient and control samples were amplified and corrected together, so any skew would affect both groups equally. At VDJ recombination sites, patients with type 1 diabetes made fewer insertions and deleted more nucleotides, a pattern implying thymic rearrangement abnormalities. Type 1 diabetes patients showed a moderate but significant shortening of TCRB CDR3 length in all four CD4+ subsets.

A single peripheral blood draw of approximately 120 mL on average was collected from each donor into heparinised tubes. Naive, central memory, regulatory and stem cell-like memory CD4+ T cells were sorted on a BD FACSAria II using a panel including CD45RO, CCR7, CD25, CD127, CD95 and CD27. Purity was above 95% for every sorted population. PBMCs were separated immediately by Lymphoprep density gradient centrifugation and were stained directly, without being cultured. To minimize batch effects, samples were stained and sorted in pairs, one healthy donor with one patient per experiment. Including the terminal cysteine and phenylalanine, the CDR3 comprises 12 residues. The only DNA kept is the CDR3, 36 bases in frame from the first base. V drops 2 bases and J drops 5 bases, leaving 6 bases in between. Via the germline V gene (reference sequence), CDR1 is MNHNY and CDR2 SVGAGI. The entire amount of isolated RNA was reverse transcribed using the High Capacity cDNA Reverse Transcription Kit, so the sequenced TCRB transcripts were expressed ones. Naive, central memory and regulatory T cell samples underwent deep immunoSEQ sequencing, averaging around 3.9 million total reads per sample. Sorted cells were lysed in RLT buffer, and RNA was extracted using DNase-treated RNeasy Micro or Mini kits according to cell number. Each cell subset was processed separately to prevent cross-contamination, with patient and healthy donor samples processed together. Using the immunoSEQ multiplex PCR, TCRB sequences were amplified from cDNA into 87-bp fragments spanning the CDR3 region. Amplicons were sequenced on the Illumina HiSeq platform. The authors' pipeline ran thus. Synthetic template baselines were used to correct PCR bias computationally, reads within Hamming distance 2 were collapsed, and singletons that could not be merged were discarded. Reads were aligned to IMGT to assign V, D and J genes, CDR3 length, and insertions or deletions at six rearrangement sites. Within each subset, clonotype counts were normalized to the number of sorted cells before true diversity and Gini coefficients were calculated with the tcR R package. The overlap coefficient, calculated on TCRB nucleotide sequences, was used to quantify repertoire sharing. Entries here come from immuneACCESS through TCRdb and include only in-frame sequences with V and J called. Some clones fail to appear in such tables; in the studies checked, an unresolved V gene covers under half of the shortfall, and the cause of the remainder is unknown. V, J and clone size are those of that table, while D and trimming were read from the DNA. This sample holds 150,000 or so clones; 6.5% to 10% were observed only once. Around 0.5% of the sample comes from the top ten.

The sequence links TRBV6-6 to TRBJ2-5, with no D gene named confidently. Sequences were obtained from central memory CD4+ T cells from blood. The clonotype comes from a woman aged 18 to 35 with type 1 diabetes. The CDR3 corresponds to CASSYGVETQYF. At the DNA level, the sequence is TGTGCCAGCAGTTACGGAGTGGAGACCCAGTACTTC.